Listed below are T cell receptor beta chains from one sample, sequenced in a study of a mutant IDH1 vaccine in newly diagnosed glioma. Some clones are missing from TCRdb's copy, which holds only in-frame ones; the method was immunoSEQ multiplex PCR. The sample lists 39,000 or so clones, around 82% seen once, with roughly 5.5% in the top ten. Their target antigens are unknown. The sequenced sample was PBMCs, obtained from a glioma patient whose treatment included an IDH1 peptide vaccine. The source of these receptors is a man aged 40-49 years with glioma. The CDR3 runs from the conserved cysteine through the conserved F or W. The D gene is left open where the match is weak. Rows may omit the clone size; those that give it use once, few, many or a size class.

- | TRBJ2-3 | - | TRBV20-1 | CSASGDTQYF | TGCAGTGCTAGCGGGGATACGCAGTATTTT
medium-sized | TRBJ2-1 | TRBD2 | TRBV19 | CASSRTSGDYNEQFF | TGTGCCAGTAGCCGGACTAGCGGGGATTACAATGAGCAGTTCTTC
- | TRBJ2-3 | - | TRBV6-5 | CASSLGGTDTQYF | TGTGCCAGCAGTTTGGGGGGAACAGATACGCAGTATTTT
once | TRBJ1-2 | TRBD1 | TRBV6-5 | CASSYRGQGSYGYTF | TGTGCCAGCAGTTACCGGGGACAGGGAAGCTATGGCTACACCTTC
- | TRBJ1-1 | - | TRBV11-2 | CASRIGQSNTEAFF | TGTGCCAGCAGGATCGGACAGTCGAACACTGAAGCTTTCTTT
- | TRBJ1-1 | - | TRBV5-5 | CASSLAPSISNTEAFF | TGTGCCAGCAGCTTGGCCCCGTCCATCTCGAACACTGAAGCTTTCTTT
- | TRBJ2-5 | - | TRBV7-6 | CASSLDQPLRGQETQYF | TGTGCCAGCAGCTTAGACCAGCCATTGCGGGGTCAAGAGACCCAGTACTTC
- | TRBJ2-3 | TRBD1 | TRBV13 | CASSLKQGPVDTQYF | TGTGCCAGCAGCTTAAAACAGGGGCCGGTAGATACGCAGTATTTT
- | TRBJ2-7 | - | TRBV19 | CASSISLGENYEQYF | TGTGCCAGTAGTATTAGTTTGGGTGAGAATTACGAGCAGTACTTC
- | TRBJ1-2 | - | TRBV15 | CATSRDGGGYTF | TGTGCCACCAGCAGAGACGGGGGTGGCTACACCTTC
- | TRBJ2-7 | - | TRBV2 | CASGYPKYF | TGTGCCAGCGGATACCCCAAGTACTTC
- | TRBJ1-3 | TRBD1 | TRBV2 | CASRTGWAGNTIYF | TGTGCCAGCCGGACAGGGTGGGCTGGAAACACCATATATTTT
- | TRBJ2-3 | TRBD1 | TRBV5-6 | CASSVAGTGYTDTQYF | TGTGCCAGCAGCGTTGCCGGGACAGGGTACACAGATACGCAGTATTTT
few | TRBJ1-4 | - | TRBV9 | CASSPRSGATNEKLFF | TGTGCCAGCAGTCCTAGGAGCGGGGCCACTAATGAAAAACTGTTTTTT
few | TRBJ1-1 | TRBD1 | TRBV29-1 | CSAMGQVNTEAFF | TGCAGCGCCATGGGACAGGTTAACACTGAAGCTTTCTTT
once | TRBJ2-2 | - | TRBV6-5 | CASTYTKWETGELFF | TGTGCCAGCACCTATACGAAGTGGGAAACCGGGGAGCTGTTTTTT
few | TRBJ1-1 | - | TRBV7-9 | CASSLGGLGNTEAFF | TGTGCCAGCAGCTTAGGGGGGTTGGGGAACACTGAAGCTTTCTTT
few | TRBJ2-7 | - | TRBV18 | CASSPPGGTYEQYF | TGTGCCAGCTCACCACCTGGGGGGACCTACGAGCAGTACTTC
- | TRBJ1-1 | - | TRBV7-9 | CASSSRSGTNTEAFF | TGTGCCAGCAGCTCCCGGTCGGGAACGAACACTGAAGCTTTCTTT
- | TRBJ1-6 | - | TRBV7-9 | CASSLVSGYNSPLHF | TGTGCCAGCAGCTTAGTCTCCGGCTATAATTCACCCCTCCACTTT
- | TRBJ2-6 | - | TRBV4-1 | CASSQDRGAFSGANVLTF | TGCGCCAGCAGCCAAGATAGGGGGGCTTTCTCTGGGGCCAACGTCCTGACTTTC
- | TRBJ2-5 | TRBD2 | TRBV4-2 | CASSPALAGGETQYF | TGTGCCAGCAGTCCCGCGCTAGCGGGGGGAGAGACCCAGTACTTC
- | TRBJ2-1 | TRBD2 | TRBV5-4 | CASRPGTTPMAAHNEQFF | TGTGCCAGCAGGCCCGGGACTACCCCCATGGCAGCCCACAATGAGCAGTTCTTC
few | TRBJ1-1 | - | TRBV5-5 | CASSNGLMNTEAFF | TGTGCCAGCAGCAATGGACTGATGAACACTGAAGCTTTCTTT
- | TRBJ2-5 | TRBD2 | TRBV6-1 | CASSEGSGGAETQYF | TGTGCCAGCAGTGAGGGTAGCGGGGGGGCAGAGACCCAGTACTTC
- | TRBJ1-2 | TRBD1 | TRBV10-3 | CAISVGTGLVSNYGYTF | TGTGCCATCAGCGTTGGGACAGGCCTTGTGAGTAACTATGGCTACACCTTC
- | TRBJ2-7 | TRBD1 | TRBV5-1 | CASSLAGTGAEQYF | TGCGCCAGCAGCTTGGCCGGGACAGGGGCCGAGCAGTACTTC
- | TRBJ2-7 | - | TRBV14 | CASSQERNRGGYEQYF | TGTGCCAGCAGCCAAGAAAGAAACAGGGGAGGCTACGAGCAGTACTTC
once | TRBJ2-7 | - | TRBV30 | CAWRGVGEQYF | TGTGCCTGGAGGGGCGTGGGCGAGCAGTACTTC